This T cell receptor beta chain was obtained from a study of T cell responses to AZD1222 COVID-19 vaccine. Repertoires were generated with immunoSEQ multiplex PCR, while TCRdb's copy carries only in-frame clones and drops some. The table has some 150,000 clones, approximately 88% seen once. From germline, CDR1 is SGHTA and CDR2 FQGNSA. The CDR3 contains 14 residues. Trimming took 4 bases from V and 4 from J; bases not matched to a gene: 5. The sample here was peripheral blood, taken on day 0 of AZD1222 vaccination. The chain carries TRBV7-2 and TRBJ2-3, with 7 positions matching TRBD1. This clonotype originated in an adult in good health. DNA for the CDR3: TGTGCCAGCAGCTCTCGACAGGGCGCAGATACGCAGTATTTT. Its translation is CASSSRQGADTQYF.